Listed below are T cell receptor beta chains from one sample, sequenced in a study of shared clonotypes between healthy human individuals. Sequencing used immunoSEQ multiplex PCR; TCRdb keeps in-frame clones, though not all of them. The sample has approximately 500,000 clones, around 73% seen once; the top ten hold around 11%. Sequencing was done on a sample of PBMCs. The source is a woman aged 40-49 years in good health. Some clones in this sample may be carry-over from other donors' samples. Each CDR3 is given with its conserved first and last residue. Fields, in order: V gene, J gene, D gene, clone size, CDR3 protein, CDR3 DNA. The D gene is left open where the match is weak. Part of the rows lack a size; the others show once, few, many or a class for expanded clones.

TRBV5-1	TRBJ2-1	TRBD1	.	CASSLRKGQGGGGSYNEQFF	TGCGCCAGCAGCTTGCGGAAAGGACAGGGAGGAGGGGGCTCCTACAATGAGCAGTTCTTC
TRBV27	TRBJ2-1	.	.	CASTSYNEQFF	TGTGCCAGCACCAGCTACAATGAGCAGTTCTTC
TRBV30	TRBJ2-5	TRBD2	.	CAWSVGDGRDKTQYF	TGTGCCTGGAGTGTTGGCGACGGGAGGGACAAGACCCAGTACTTC
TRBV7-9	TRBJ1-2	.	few	CASSFSDRSYGYTF	TGTGCCAGCAGCTTCTCCGACAGATCCTATGGCTACACCTTC
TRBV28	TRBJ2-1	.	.	CASSPQMGFNEQFF	TGTGCCAGCAGTCCCCAGATGGGATTCAATGAGCAGTTCTTC
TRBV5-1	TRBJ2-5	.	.	CASSPGQETQYF	TGCGCCAGCAGCCCTGGGCAAGAGACCCAGTACTTC
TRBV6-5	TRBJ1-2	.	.	CASSYSIRGFNYGYTF	TGTGCCAGCAGTTACTCGATCAGGGGCTTCAACTATGGCTACACCTTC
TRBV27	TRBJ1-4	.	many	CASRERAGTENEKLFF	TGTGCCAGCAGGGAAAGAGCTGGGACCGAGAATGAAAAACTGTTTTTT
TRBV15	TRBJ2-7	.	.	CATSRDWRQTYEQYF	TGTGCCACCAGCAGAGATTGGCGGCAGACCTACGAGCAGTACTTC
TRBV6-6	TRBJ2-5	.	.	CASGYNQETQYF	TGTGCCAGTGGTTACAACCAAGAGACCCAGTACTTC
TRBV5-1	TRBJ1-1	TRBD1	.	CASSWRGPDTEAFF	TGCGCCAGCAGCTGGAGGGGGCCGGACACTGAAGCTTTCTTT
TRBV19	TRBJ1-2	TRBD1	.	CASSTGTVIDYGYTF	TGTGCCAGTAGTACCGGGACAGTGATCGACTATGGCTACACCTTC
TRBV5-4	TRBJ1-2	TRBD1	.	CASSLRDRGLGGYTF	TGTGCCAGCAGCTTGCGGGACAGGGGCCTCGGCGGCTACACCTTC
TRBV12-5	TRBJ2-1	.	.	CASGSVERGNEQFF	TGTGCTAGTGGTTCGGTGGAGCGAGGCAATGAGCAGTTCTTC
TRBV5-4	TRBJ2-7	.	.	CASSMGARGIYEQYF	TGTGCCAGCAGCATGGGGGCTAGAGGTATCTACGAGCAGTACTTC